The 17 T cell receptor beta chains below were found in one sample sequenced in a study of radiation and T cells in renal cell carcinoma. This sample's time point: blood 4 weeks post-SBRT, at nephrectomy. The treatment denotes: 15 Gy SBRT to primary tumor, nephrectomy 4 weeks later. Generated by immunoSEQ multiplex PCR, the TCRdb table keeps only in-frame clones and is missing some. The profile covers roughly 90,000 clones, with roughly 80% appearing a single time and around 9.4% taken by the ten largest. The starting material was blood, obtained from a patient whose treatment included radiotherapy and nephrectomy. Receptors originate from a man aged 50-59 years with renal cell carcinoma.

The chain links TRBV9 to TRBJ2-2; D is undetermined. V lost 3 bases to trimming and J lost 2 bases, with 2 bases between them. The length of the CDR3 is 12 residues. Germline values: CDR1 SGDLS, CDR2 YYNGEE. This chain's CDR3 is CASSANTGELFF. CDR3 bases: TGTGCCAGCAGCGCCAACACCGGGGAGCTGTTTTTT. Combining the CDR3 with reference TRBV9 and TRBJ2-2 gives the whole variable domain DSGVTQTPKHLITATGQRVTLRCSPRSGDLSVYWYQQSLDQGLQFLIQYYNGEERAKGNILERFSAQQFPDLHSELNLSSLELGDSALYFCASSANTGELFFGEGSRLTVL.

Here the CDR3 reads CASSLAPTADTQYF. CDR3 coding DNA: TGTGCCAGCAGCTTAGCGCCGACGGCAGATACGCAGTATTTT. The chain carries TRBV7-8 and TRBJ2-3; D remains unclear. The CDR3 is made up of 14 amino acids. Trimming cost V 0 bases and J 4 bases, with 8 bases left between them. In germline, CDR1 is SGHVS, CDR2 FQNEAQ. The full variable domain, its missing parts supplied by reference TRBV7-8 and TRBJ2-3, is GAGVSQSPRYKVAKRGQDVALRCDPISGHVSLFWYQQALGQGPEFLTYFQNEAQLDKSGLPSDRFFAERPEGSVSTLKIQRTQQEDSAVYLCASSLAPTADTQYFGPGTRLTVL.

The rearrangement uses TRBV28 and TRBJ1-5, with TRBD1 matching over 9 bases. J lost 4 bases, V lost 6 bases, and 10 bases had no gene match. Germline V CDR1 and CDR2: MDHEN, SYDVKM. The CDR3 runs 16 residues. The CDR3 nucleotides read TGTGCCAGCAGGAGCGACTACAGGGGGCTTAATCAGCCCCAGCATTTT. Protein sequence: CASRSDYRGLNQPQHF. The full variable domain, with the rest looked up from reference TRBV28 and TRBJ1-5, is DVKVTQSSRYLVKRTGEKVFLECVQDMDHENMFWYRQDPGLGLRLIYFSYDVKMKEKGDIPEGYSVSREKKERFSLILESASTNQTSMYLCASRSDYRGLNQPQHFGDGTRLSIL.

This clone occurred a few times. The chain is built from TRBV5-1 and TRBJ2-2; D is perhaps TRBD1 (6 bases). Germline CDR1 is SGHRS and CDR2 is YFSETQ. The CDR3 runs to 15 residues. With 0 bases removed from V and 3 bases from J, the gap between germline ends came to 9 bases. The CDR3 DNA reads TGCGCCAGCAGCTTGGACAGGGTTGACACCGGGGAGCTGTTTTTT. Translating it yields CASSLDRVDTGELFF.

The CDR3 loop reads CASRSTGVPEAFF. CDR3 nucleotides: TGCGCCAGCAGATCAACAGGGGTCCCTGAAGCTTTCTTT. The V call is TRBV5-1, the J call TRBJ1-1; 7 nucleotides match TRBD1. This CDR3 region has 13 residues. Germline CDR1 SGHRS, CDR2 YFSETQ. The trim removed 5 bases at V and 6 bases at J, leaving 7 bases unmatched.

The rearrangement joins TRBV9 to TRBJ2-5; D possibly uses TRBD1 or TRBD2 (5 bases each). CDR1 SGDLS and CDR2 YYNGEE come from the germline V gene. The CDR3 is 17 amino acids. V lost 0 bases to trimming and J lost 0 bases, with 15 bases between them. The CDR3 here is CASSVGGTTTYQETQYF. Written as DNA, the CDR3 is TGTGCCAGCAGCGTAGGAGGGACCACGACATACCAAGAGACCCAGTACTTC.

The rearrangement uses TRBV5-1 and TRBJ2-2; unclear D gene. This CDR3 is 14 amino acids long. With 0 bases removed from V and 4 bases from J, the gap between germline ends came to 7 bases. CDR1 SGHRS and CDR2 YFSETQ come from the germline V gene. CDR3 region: CASSLAVFTGELFF. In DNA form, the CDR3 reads TGCGCCAGCAGCTTGGCAGTATTCACCGGGGAGCTGTTTTTT.

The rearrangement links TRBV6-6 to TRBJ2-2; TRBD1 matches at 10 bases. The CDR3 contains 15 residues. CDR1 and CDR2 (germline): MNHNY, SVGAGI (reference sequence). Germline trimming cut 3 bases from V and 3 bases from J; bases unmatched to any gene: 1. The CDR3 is CASSYGQGDTGELFF. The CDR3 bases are TGTGCCAGCAGTTATGGACAGGGGGACACCGGGGAGCTGTTTTTT.

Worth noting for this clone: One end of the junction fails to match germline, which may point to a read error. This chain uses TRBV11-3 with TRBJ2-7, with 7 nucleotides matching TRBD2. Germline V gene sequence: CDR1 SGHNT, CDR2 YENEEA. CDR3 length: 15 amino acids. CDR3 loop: CASTLASAGGYEQYF. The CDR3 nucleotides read TGTGCCAGCACCTTAGCGTCTGCCGGGGGGTACGAGCAGTACTTC.

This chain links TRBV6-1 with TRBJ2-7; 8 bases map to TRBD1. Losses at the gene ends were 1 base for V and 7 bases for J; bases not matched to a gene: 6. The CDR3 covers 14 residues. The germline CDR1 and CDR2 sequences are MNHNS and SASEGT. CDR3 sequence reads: CASSEGQGAFEQYF. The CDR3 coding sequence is TGTGCCAGCAGTGAAGGGCAGGGGGCCTTTGAGCAGTACTTC.

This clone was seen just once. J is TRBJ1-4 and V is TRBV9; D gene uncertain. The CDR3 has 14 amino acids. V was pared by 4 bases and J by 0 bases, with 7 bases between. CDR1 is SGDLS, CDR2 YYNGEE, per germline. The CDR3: CASSYSATNEKLFF. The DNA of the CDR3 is TGTGCCAGCAGCTACAGTGCAACTAATGAAAAACTGTTTTTT.

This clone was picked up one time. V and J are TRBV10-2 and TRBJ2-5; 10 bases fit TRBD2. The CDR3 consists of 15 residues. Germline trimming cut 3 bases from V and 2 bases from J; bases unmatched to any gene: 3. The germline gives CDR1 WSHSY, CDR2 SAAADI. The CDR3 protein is CASSDLAGDQETQYF. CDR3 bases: TGCGCCAGCAGTGACCTAGCGGGGGATCAAGAGACCCAGTACTTC.

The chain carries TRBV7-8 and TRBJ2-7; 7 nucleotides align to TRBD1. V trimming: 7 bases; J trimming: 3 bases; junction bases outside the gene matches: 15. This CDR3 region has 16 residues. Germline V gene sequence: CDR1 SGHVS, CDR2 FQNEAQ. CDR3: CASTLGRDRVFYEQYF. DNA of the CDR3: TGTGCCAGCACCCTAGGCCGAGACAGGGTTTTCTACGAGCAGTACTTC. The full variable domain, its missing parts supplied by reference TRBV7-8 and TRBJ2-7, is GAGVSQSPRYKVAKRGQDVALRCDPISGHVSLFWYQQALGQGPEFLTYFQNEAQLDKSGLPSDRFFAERPEGSVSTLKIQRTQQEDSAVYLCASTLGRDRVFYEQYFGPGTRLTVT.

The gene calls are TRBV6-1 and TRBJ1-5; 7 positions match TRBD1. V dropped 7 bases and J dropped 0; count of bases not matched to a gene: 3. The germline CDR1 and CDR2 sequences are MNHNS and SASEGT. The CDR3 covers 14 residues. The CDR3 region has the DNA TGTGCCAGCAAGGACAGGAATAGCAATCAGCCCCAGCATTTT. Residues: CASKDRNSNQPQHF.

CDR3 coding DNA: TGTGCCAGCAGCCCAGACACTGAAGCTTTCTTT. Translated: CASSPDTEAFF. J is TRBJ1-1 and V is TRBV6-5, with D hard to call. CDR1 and CDR2 from the germline V gene are MNHEY and SVGAGI. Deletions cut 6 bases from V and 3 bases from J, with 5 bases between. The CDR3 totals 11 residues.

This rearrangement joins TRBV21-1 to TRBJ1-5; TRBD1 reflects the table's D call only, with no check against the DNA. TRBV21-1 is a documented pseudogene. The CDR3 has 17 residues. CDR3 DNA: TGTGCCAGCAGCAAAGGGTTAGGACAGGGAACGAGTCAGCCCCAGCATTTT. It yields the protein CASSKGLGQGTSQPQHF.

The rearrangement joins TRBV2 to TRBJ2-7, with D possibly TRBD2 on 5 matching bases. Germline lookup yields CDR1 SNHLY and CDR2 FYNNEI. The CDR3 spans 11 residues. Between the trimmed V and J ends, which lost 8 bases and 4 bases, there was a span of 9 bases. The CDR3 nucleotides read TGTGCCAGCGGACTTCAGTACGAGCAGTACTTC. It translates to CASGLQYEQYF. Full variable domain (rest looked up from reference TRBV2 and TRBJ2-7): EPEVTQTPSHQVTQMGQEVILRCVPISNHLYFYWYRQILGQKVEFLVSFYNNEISEKSEIFDDQFSVERPDGSNFTLKIRSTKLEDSAMYFCASGLQYEQYFGPGTRLTVT.